A single sample gave rise to the 19 T cell receptor beta chains below, sequenced in a study of cytomegalovirus exposure and HLA in healthy donors. The PCR employed 60 Vbeta primers together with 13 Jbeta primers. Clones were sequenced by immunoSEQ multiplex PCR, and TCRdb holds only the in-frame ones, with some missing. The table includes about 120,000 clones, 70% to 85% detected once. Sequenced material: PBMCs. All receptors come from a young man in good health and CMV-seropositive.

The chain recombines TRBV6-5 with TRBJ1-1, with D possibly TRBD1 on 5 matching bases. Germline CDR1 reads MNHEY; CDR2 reads SVGAGI. CDR3 length equals 13 residues. V was pared by 2 bases and J by 7 bases, with 11 bases between. In DNA form, the CDR3 reads TGTGCCAGCAGTTACCTCGGACAACTTGAAGCTTTCTTT. Encoded protein: CASSYLGQLEAFF.

This chain links TRBV11-3 with TRBJ2-1, with 8 nucleotides matching TRBD2. The V gene's germline CDR1 is SGHNT and CDR2 YENEEA. V trimming: 0 bases; J trimming: 8 bases; junction bases outside the gene matches: 3. This CDR3 region has 14 residues. The CDR3 sequence is CASSLDAGGDEQFF. The CDR3 DNA is TGTGCCAGCAGCTTAGACGCGGGGGGCGATGAGCAGTTCTTC.

The rearrangement joins TRBV25-1 to TRBJ1-1, with a weak D call TRBD1 (6 bases). This CDR3 has 13 amino acids. Germline CDR1 is MGHDK and CDR2 is SYGVNS. The V end was cut by 6 bases, the J end by 4 bases, with 12 bases between. CDR3 region: CASRVSGATEAFF. The CDR3 DNA reads as TGTGCCAGCAGAGTATCAGGGGCCACTGAAGCTTTCTTT.

The rearrangement joins TRBV5-4 to TRBJ1-2; 7 nucleotides line up with TRBD1. CDR1 is SGHNT and CDR2 is YYREEE in the germline V gene (reference sequence). V dropped 6 bases and J dropped 5; count of bases not matched to a gene: 10. The CDR3 is made up of 14 amino acids. The CDR3 protein is CASTQRQGIYGYTF. The CDR3, as DNA: TGTGCCAGCACCCAACGACAGGGAATATATGGCTACACCTTC.

The chain recombines TRBV27 with TRBJ1-2; TRBD1 aligns across 10 bases. The CDR3 is made up of 15 amino acids. Germline CDR1 is MNHEY and CDR2 is SMNVEV (reference sequence). Unmatched junction bases numbered 0, after V lost 0 bases and J lost 2 bases. CDR3 sequence: CASSLSGQGNYGYTF. The CDR3 nucleotides read TGTGCCAGCAGTTTATCGGGACAGGGGAACTATGGCTACACCTTC.

The CDR3 loop reads CASSLAYDRESYEQYF. In nucleotides, the CDR3 is TGTGCCAGCAGCCTCGCCTACGACAGGGAATCCTACGAGCAGTACTTC. The chain has TRBV7-9 and TRBJ2-7; 7 nucleotides line up with TRBD1. Germline values: CDR1 SEHNR, CDR2 FQNEAQ (reference sequence). The trim removed 5 bases at V and 1 base at J, leaving 11 bases unmatched. The CDR3 length is 16 residues.

This chain links TRBV5-4 with TRBJ2-1; TRBD1 matches at 7 bases. The CDR3 contains 16 residues. CDR1 and CDR2 from the germline V gene are SGHNT and YYREEE (reference sequence). The trim removed 1 base at V and 2 bases at J, leaving 6 bases unmatched. The CDR3 sequence is CASSLYLTGPYNEQFF. The CDR3 nucleotides read TGTGCCAGCAGCTTGTACCTGACAGGGCCCTACAATGAGCAGTTCTTC. The complete variable domain, with remaining parts taken from reference TRBV5-4 and TRBJ2-1, reads ETGVTQSPTHLIKTRGQQVTLRCSSQSGHNTVSWYQQALGQGPQFIFQYYREEENGRGNFPPRFSGLQFPNYSSELNVNALELDDSALYLCASSLYLTGPYNEQFFGPGTRLTVL.

V is TRBV9 and J is TRBJ2-3; D is possibly TRBD2 (5 bases). The CDR3 is made up of 12 amino acids. The germline V gene has CDR1 SGDLS and CDR2 YYNGEE. Trimming took 5 bases from V and 9 from J, leaving 13 bases between them. The CDR3 DNA sequence: TGTGCCAGCAGTGGAGGACCCTGGACGCAGTATTTT. The encoded protein is CASSGGPWTQYF.

CDR3 loop: CASGSQAPYGYTF. CDR3 in DNA: TGTGCTAGTGGTTCCCAGGCCCCCTATGGCTACACCTTC. The chain uses TRBV12-5 and TRBJ1-2; the D is unclear. V was trimmed by 4 bases and J by 4 bases, leaving 10 bases between them. The CDR3 loop spans 13 amino acids. CDR1 LGHNT and CDR2 FRNRAP come from the germline V gene.

This chain links TRBV19 with TRBJ2-1; TRBD2 aligns across 10 bases. Per the germline V gene, CDR1 is LNHDA and CDR2 is SQIVND (reference sequence). The ends lost 0 bases at V and 9 bases at J; junction bases unmatched: 5. The CDR3 has 15 residues. Here the CDR3 reads CASSIDPGLATEQFF. Written as DNA, the CDR3 is TGTGCCAGTAGTATAGATCCGGGACTAGCGACTGAGCAGTTCTTC. The whole variable domain, remainder taken from reference TRBV19 and TRBJ2-1, is DGGITQSPKYLFRKEGQNVTLSCEQNLNHDAMYWYRQDPGQGLRLIYYSQIVNDFQKGDIAEGYSVSREKKESFPLTVTSAQKNPTAFYLCASSIDPGLATEQFFGPGTRLTVL.

This clone appeared a single time. The chain joins TRBV28 to TRBJ1-1, with a possible D match to TRBD1 (6 bases). Trimming stripped 4 bases from V and 5 bases from J, with 17 bases between. CDR1 and CDR2 from the germline V gene are MDHEN and SYDVKM. This CDR3 has 15 amino acids. CDR3 coding DNA: TGTGCCAGCAGTTCCGCGGGGGGGGGCAAAACTGAAGCTTTCTTT. Protein sequence: CASSSAGGGKTEAFF.

This sequence joins TRBV19 and TRBJ2-7; a weak D match, TRBD1 (5 bases). The germline V gene has CDR1 LNHDA and CDR2 SQIVND (reference sequence). V lost 3 bases and J lost 5, with 17 bases in between. The CDR3 extends over 15 amino acids. CDR3 nucleotides: TGTGCCAGTAGTATTACAGGCGGATTCCAGGACGAGCAGTACTTC. This translates into CASSITGGFQDEQYF.

Here the CDR3 reads CASSSRVGGDTQYF. In DNA, the CDR3 is TGTGCCAGCAGTTCCCGGGTGGGAGGAGATACGCAGTATTTT. The rearrangement uses TRBV6-1 and TRBJ2-3, with a tentative D call TRBD2 (6 bases). The CDR3 covers 14 residues. Trimming left V 5 bases short and J 5 bases short, with 14 bases between. In germline, CDR1 is MNHNS, CDR2 SASEGT.

V usage is TRBV4-1 and J usage is TRBJ2-5, with D perhaps matching TRBD2 (6 bases). The J call may be faulty, since TRBJ2-7 better matches the DNA end. The CDR3 sequence is 16 residues long. Germline V gene sequence: CDR1 MGHRA, CDR2 YSYEKL. Here the CDR3 DNA reads TGCGCCAGCAGCCAAGATAGGGCGGGAAGTTTGCGCGAGCAGTACTTC. Translation gives CASSQDRAGSLREQYF.

This clone was seen a single time. The CDR3 loop reads CASSRVLAGERELFF. In DNA form, the CDR3 reads TGTGCCAGCAGTAGAGTGCTAGCGGGGGAACGGGAGCTGTTTTTT. This chain joins TRBV28 and TRBJ2-2; 10 nucleotides align to TRBD2. V was pared by 5 bases and J by 9 bases, with 9 bases of the junction left unmatched. CDR3 length: 15 amino acids. The germline V gene encodes CDR1 MDHEN and CDR2 SYDVKM.

This clone turned up a few times. V and J are TRBV6-1 and TRBJ2-3, with 8 bases that match TRBD2. After removal of 11 bases from V and 0 bases from J, the junction contained 4 bases not matched to a gene. This CDR3 comprises 13 residues. Per the germline V gene, CDR1 is MNHNS and CDR2 is SASEGT. CDR3 DNA: TGTGCCTCAACGGGAGGGAGCACAGATACGCAGTATTTT. This translates into CASTGGSTDTQYF.

This chain connects TRBV19 to TRBJ1-2; a possible D gene is TRBD1 (6 bases). V was trimmed by 3 bases and J by 4 bases, leaving 21 bases between them. CDR1 is LNHDA and CDR2 is SQIVND in the germline V gene (reference sequence). The CDR3 spans 17 residues. This CDR3 is CASSILPGAGALYGYTF. CDR3 nucleotides: TGTGCCAGTAGTATCCTCCCAGGGGCAGGAGCACTCTATGGCTACACCTTC. The variable domain in full, with the rest retrieved from reference TRBV19 and TRBJ1-2, is DGGITQSPKYLFRKEGQNVTLSCEQNLNHDAMYWYRQDPGQGLRLIYYSQIVNDFQKGDIAEGYSVSREKKESFPLTVTSAQKNPTAFYLCASSILPGAGALYGYTFGSGTRLTVV.

This chain connects TRBV7-8 to TRBJ2-2, with D tentatively TRBD1 (5 bases). CDR3 size: 13 residues. Germline V gives CDR1 SGHVS, CDR2 FQNEAQ. V was trimmed by 5 bases and J by 1 base, leaving 5 bases between them. The CDR3 is CASSGQNTGELFF. The CDR3 bases are TGTGCCAGCAGCGGACAGAACACCGGGGAGCTGTTTTTT.

The chain has TRBV27 and TRBJ2-7; 9 bases agree with TRBD1. In germline, CDR1 is MNHEY, CDR2 SMNVEV (reference sequence). The CDR3 runs 13 residues. The junction had 5 bases not matched to a gene; V was cut back by 9 bases and J by 2 bases. DNA for the CDR3: TGTGCCAGAGTACAGGGGGCCCCCTACGAGCAGTACTTC. This encodes CARVQGAPYEQYF.